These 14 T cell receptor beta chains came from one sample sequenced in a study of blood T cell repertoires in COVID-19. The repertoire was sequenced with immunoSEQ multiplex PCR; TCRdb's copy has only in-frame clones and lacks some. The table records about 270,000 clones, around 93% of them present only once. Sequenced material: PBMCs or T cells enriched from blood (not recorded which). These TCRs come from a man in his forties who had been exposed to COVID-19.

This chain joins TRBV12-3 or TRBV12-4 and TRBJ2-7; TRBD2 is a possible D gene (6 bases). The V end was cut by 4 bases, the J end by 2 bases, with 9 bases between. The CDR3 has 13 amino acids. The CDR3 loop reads CASSSGLPYEQYF. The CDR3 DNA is TGTGCCAGCAGTTCGGGACTTCCCTACGAGCAGTACTTC.

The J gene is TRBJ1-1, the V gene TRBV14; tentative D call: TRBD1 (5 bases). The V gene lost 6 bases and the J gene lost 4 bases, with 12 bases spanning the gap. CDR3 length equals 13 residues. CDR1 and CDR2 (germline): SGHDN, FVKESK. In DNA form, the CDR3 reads TGTGCCAGCAGTAGTAGGGGTGGCACTGAAGCTTTCTTT. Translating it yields CASSSRGGTEAFF.

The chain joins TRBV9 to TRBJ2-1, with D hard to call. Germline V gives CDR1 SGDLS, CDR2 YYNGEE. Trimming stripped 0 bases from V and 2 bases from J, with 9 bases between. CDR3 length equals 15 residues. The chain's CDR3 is CASSVATDPYNEQFF. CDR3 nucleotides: TGTGCCAGCAGCGTAGCTACAGACCCCTACAATGAGCAGTTCTTC.

CDR3 sequence (DNA): TGTGCCTGTAAAACAGGGGCGAGCTCCTACGAGCAGTACTTC. This sequence encodes CACKTGASSYEQYF. The rearrangement links TRBV30 to TRBJ2-7; 7 bases are a match to TRBD1. The CDR3 runs 14 residues. V was clipped by 6 bases and J by 0 bases; unmatched bases: 8. The germline V gene has CDR1 GTSNPN and CDR2 SVGIG (reference sequence).

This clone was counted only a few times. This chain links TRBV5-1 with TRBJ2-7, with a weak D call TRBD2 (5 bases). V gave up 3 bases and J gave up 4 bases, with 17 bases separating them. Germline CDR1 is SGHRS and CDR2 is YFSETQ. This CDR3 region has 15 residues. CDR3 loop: CASSSARATKYEQYF. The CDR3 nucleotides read TGCGCCAGCAGCTCCGCCCGTGCGACTAAATACGAGCAGTACTTC.

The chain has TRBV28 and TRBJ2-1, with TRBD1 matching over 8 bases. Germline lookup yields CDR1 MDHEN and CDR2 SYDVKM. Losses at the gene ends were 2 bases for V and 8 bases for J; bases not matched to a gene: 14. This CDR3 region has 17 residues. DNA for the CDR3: TGTGCCAGCAGTTTACCCGGACAGGGTCTCTGGGAAGATGAGCAGTTCTTC. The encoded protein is CASSLPGQGLWEDEQFF.

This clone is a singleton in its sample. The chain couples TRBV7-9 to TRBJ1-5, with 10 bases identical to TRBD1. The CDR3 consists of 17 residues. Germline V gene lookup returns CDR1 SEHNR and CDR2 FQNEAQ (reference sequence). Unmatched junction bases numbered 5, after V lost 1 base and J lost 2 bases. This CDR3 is CASSLGTGGIGNQPQHF. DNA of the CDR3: TGTGCCAGCAGCTTAGGGACAGGGGGGATTGGCAATCAGCCCCAGCATTTT.

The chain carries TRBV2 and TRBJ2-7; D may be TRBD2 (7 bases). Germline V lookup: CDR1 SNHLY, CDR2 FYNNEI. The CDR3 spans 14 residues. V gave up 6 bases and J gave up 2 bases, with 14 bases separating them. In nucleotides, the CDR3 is TGTGCCAGCAGCCCTGGGGGGGGCGCCTACGAGCAGTACTTC. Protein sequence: CASSPGGGAYEQYF.

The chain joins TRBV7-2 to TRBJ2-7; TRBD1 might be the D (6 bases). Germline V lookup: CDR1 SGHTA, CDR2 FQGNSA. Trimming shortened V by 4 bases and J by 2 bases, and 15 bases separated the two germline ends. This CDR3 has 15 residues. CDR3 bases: TGTGCCAGCAGCTCAAACAGGGCCCCAACCTACGAGCAGTACTTC. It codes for CASSSNRAPTYEQYF.

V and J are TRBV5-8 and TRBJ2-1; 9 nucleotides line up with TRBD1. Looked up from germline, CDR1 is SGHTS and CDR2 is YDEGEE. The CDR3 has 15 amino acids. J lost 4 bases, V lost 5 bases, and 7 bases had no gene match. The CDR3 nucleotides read TGTGCCAGCAGACATCAGGGACAGGGTTACAATGAGCAGTTCTTC. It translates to CASRHQGQGYNEQFF. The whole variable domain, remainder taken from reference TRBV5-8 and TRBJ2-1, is EAGVTQSPTHLIKTRGQQATLRCSPISGHTSVYWYQQALGLGLQFLLWYDEGEERNRGNFPPRFSGRQFPNYSSELNVNALELEDSALYLCASRHQGQGYNEQFFGPGTRLTVL.

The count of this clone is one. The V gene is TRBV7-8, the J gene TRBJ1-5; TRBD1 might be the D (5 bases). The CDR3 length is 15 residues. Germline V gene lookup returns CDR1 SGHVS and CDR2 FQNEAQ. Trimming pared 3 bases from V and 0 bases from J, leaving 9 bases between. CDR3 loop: CASSLGGYSNQPQHF. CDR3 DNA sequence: TGTGCCAGCAGCTTGGGGGGATATAGCAATCAGCCCCAGCATTTT.

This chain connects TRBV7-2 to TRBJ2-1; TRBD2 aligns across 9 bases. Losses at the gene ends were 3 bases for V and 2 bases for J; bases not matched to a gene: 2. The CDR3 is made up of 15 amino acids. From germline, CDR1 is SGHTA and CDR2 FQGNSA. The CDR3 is CASSFSGSTYNEQFF. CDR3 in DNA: TGTGCCAGCAGCTTTAGCGGGAGTACCTACAATGAGCAGTTCTTC.

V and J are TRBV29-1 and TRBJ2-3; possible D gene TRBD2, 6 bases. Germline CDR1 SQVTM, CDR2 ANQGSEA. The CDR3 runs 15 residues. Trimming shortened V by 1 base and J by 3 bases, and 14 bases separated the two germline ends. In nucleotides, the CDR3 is TGCAGCGTTGAAGGAGGTCCGCGGGAAACAGATACGCAGTATTTT. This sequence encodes CSVEGGPRETDTQYF.

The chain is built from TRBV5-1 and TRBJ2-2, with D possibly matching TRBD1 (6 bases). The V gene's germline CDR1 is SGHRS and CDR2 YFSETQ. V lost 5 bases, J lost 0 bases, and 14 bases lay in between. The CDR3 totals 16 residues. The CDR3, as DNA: TGCGCCAGCAGTTCAACCGGGACACCGAACACCGGGGAGCTGTTTTTT. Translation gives CASSSTGTPNTGELFF.